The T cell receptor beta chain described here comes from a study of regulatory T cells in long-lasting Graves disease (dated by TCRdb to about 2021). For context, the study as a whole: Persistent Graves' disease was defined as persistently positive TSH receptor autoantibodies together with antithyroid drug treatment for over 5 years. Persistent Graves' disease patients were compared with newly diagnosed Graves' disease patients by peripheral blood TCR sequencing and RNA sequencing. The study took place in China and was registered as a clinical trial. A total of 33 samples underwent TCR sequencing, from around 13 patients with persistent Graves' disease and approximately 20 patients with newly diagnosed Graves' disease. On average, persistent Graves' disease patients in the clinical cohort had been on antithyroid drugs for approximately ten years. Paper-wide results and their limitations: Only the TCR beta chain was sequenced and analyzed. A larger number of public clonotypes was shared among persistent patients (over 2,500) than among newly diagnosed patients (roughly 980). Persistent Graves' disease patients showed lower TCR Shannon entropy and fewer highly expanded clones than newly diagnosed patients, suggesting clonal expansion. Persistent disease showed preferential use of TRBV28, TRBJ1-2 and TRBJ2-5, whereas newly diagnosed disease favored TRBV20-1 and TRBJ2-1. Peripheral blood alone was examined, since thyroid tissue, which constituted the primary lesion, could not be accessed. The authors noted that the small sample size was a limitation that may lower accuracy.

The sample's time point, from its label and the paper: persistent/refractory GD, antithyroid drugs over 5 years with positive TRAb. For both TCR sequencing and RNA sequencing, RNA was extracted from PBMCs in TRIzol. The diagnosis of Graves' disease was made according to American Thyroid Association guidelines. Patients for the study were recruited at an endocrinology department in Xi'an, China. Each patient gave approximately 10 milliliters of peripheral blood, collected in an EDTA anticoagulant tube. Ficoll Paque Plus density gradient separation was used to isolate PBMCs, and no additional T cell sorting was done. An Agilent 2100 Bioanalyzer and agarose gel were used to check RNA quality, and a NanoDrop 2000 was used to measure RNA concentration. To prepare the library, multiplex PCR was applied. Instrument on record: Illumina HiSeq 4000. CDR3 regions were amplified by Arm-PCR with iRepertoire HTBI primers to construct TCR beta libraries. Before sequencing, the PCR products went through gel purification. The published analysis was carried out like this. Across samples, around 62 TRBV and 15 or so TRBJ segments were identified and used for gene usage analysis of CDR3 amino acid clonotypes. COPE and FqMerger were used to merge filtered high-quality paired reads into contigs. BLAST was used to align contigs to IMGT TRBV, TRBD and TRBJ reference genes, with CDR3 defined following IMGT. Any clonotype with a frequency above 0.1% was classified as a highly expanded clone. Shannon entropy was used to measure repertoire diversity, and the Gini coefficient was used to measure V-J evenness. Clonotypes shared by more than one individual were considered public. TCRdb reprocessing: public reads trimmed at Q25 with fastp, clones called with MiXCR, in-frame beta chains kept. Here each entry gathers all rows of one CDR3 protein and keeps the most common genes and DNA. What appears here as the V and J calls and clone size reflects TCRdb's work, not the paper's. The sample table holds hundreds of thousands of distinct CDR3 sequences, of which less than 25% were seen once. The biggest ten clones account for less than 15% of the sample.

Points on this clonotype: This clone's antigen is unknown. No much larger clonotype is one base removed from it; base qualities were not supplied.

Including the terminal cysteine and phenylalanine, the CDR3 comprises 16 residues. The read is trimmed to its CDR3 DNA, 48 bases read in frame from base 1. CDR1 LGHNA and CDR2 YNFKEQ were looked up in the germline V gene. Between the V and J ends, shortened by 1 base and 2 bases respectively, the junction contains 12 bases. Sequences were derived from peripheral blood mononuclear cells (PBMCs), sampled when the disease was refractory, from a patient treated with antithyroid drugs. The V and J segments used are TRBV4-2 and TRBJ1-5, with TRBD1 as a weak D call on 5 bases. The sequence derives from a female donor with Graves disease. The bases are TGTGCCAGCAGCCAAGGGCAGGGAAACGGCAATCAGCCCCAGCATTTT. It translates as CASSQGQGNGNQPQHF.